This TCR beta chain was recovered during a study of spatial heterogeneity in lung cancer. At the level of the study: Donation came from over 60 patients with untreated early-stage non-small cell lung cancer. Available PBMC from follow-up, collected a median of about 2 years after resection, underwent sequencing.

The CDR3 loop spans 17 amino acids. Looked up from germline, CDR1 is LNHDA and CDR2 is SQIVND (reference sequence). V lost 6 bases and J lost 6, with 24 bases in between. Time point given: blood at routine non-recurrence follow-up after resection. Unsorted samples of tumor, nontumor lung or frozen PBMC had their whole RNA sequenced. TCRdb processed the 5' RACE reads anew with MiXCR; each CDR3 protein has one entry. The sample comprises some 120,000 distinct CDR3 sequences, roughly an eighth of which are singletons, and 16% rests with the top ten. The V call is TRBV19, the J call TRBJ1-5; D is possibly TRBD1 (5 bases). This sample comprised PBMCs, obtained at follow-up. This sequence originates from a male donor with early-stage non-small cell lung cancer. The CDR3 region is CASSLGPGREFGQPQHF. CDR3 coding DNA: TGTGCCAGTAGCCTTGGTCCGGGACGGGAGTTCGGTCAGCCCCAGCATTTT.